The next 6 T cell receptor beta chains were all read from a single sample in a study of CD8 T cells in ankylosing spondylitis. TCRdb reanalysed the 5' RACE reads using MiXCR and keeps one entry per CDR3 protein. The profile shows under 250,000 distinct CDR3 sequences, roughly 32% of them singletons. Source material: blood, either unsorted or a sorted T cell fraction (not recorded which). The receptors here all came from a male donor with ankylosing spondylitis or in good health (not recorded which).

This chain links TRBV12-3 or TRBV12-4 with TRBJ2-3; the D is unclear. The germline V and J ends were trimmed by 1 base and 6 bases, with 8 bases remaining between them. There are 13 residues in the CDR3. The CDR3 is CASSLGQVDTQYF. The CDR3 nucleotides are TGTGCCAGCAGTTTAGGCCAAGTCGATACGCAGTATTTT.

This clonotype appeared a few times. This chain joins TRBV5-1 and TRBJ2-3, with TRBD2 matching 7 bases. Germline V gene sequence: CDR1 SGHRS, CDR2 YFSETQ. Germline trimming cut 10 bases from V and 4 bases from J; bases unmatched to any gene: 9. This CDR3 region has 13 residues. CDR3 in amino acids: CAGRAGPSDTQYF. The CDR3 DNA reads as TGCGCCGGAAGAGCGGGGCCATCAGATACGCAGTATTTT. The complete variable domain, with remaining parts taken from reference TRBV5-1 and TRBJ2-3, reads KAGVTQTPRYLIKTRGQQVTLSCSPISGHRSVSWYQQTPGQGLQFLFEYFSETQRNKGNFPGRFSGRQFSNSRSEMNVSTLELGDSALYLCAGRAGPSDTQYFGPGTRLTVL.

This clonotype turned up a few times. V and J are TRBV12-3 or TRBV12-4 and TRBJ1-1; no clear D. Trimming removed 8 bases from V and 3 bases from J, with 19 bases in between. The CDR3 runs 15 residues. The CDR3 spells CASRDKQHPDTEAFF. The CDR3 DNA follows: TGTGCCAGCCGCGACAAGCAGCATCCGGACACTGAAGCTTTCTTT.

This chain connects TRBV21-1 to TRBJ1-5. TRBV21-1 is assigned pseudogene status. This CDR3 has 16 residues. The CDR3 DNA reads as TGTGCCAGCAGCAAAAGTCTGTGGGTTTTGGGCCAGCCCCAGCATTTT. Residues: CASSKSLWVLGQPQHF.

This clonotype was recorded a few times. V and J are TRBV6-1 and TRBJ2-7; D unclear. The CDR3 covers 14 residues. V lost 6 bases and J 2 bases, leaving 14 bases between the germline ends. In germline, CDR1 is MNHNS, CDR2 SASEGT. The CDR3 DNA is TGTGCCAGCAGGTTCGGATCCGGGCCCTACGAGCAGTACTTC. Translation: CASRFGSGPYEQYF.

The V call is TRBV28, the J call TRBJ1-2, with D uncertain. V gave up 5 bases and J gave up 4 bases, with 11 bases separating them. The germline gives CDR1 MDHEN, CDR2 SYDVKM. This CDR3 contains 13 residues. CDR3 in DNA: TGTGCCAGCAGTACCTACAGCTTCTATGGCTACACCTTC. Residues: CASSTYSFYGYTF.